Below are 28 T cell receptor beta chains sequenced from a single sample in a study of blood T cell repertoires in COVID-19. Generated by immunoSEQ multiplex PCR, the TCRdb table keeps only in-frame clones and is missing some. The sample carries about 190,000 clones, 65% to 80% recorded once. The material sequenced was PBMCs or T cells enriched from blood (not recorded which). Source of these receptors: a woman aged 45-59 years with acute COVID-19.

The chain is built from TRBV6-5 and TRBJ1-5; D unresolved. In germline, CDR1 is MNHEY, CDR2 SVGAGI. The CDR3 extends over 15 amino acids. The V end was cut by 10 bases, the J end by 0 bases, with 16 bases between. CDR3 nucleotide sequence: TGTGCCATCCGCCCGGCCCGGGGTAGCAATCAGCCCCAGCATTTT. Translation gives CAIRPARGSNQPQHF.

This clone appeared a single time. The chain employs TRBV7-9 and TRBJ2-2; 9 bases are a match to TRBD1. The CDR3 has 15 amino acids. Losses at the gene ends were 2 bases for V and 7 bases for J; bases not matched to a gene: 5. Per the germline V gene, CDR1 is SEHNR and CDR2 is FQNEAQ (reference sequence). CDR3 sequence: CASSLKQGAGGELFF. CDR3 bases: TGTGCCAGCAGCTTAAAACAGGGGGCTGGCGGGGAGCTGTTTTTT.

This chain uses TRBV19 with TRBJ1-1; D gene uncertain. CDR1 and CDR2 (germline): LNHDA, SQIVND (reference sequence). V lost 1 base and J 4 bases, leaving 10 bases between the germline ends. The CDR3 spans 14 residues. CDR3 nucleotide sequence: TGTGCCAGTAGTATAGGAAGACGGGGCACTGAAGCTTTCTTT. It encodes CASSIGRRGTEAFF.

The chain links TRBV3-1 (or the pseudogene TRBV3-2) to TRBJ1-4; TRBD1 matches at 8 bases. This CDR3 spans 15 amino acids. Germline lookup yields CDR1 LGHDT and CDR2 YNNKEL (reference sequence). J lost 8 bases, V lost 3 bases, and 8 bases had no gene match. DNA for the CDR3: TGTGCCAGCAGCCAGGGCTACAGGGGGAACGAAAAACTGTTTTTT. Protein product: CASSQGYRGNEKLFF.

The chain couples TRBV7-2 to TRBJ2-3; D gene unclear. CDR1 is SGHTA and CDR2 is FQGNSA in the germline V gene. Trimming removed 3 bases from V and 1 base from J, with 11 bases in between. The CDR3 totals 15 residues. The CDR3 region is CASSFSSSGTDTQYF. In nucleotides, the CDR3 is TGTGCCAGCAGCTTCTCAAGCAGCGGCACAGATACGCAGTATTTT.

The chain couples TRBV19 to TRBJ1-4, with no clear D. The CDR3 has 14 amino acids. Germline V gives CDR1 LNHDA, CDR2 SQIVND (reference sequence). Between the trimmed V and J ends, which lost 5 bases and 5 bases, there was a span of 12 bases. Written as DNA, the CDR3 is TGTGCCAGTAGTCCCATGGGCGGGAATGAAAAACTGTTTTTT. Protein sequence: CASSPMGGNEKLFF.

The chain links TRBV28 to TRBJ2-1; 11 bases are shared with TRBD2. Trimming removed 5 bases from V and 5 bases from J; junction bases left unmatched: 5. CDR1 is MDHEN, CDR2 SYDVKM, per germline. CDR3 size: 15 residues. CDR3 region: CASSLTSGGHNEQFF. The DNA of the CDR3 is TGTGCCAGCAGTCTAACTAGCGGGGGCCACAATGAGCAGTTCTTC.

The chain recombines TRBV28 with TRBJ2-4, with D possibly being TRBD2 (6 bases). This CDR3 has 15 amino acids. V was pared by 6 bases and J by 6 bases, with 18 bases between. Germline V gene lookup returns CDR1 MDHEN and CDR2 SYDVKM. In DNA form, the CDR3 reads TGTGCCAGCAGCCCCCATGGGGGGACCCGAAACATTCAGTACTTC. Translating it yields CASSPHGGTRNIQYF.

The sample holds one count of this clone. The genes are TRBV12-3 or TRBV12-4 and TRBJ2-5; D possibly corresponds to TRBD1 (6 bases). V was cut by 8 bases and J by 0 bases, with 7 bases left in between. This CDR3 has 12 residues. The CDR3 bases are TGTGCCAGCCGGGACAACCAAGAGACCCAGTACTTC. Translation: CASRDNQETQYF.

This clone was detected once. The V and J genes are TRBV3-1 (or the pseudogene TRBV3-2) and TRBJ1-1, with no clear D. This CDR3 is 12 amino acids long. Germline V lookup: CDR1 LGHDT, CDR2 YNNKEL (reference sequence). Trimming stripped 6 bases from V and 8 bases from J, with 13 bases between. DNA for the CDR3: TGTGCCAGCAGGGAAGTTCCCGGGGAAGCTTTCTTT. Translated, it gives CASREVPGEAFF.

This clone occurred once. The DNA of the CDR3 is TGCGCCAGCAGCCCCCTAGACAGCGAGGCTCGGGATACGCAGTATTTT. It yields the protein CASSPLDSEARDTQYF. This chain links TRBV5-1 with TRBJ2-3; D is possibly TRBD1 (5 bases). V lost 4 bases to trimming and J lost 6 bases, with 21 bases between them. Germline CDR1 reads SGHRS; CDR2 reads YFSETQ. This CDR3 spans 16 amino acids.

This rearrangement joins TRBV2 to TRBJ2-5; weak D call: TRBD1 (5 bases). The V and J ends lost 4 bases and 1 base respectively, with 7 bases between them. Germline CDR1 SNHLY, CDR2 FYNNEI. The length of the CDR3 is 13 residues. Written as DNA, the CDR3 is TGTGCCAGCAGTGGACAGACCCAAGAGACCCAGTACTTC. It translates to CASSGQTQETQYF.

The CDR3 loop reads CSARTDSYEQYV. As DNA, the CDR3 is TGCAGCGCCCGGACAGACTCCTACGAGCAGTACGTC. The rearrangement uses TRBV29-1 and TRBJ2-7; D possibly corresponds to TRBD1 (6 bases). From germline, CDR1 is SQVTM and CDR2 ANQGSEA. The CDR3 has 12 amino acids. Trimming left V 7 bases short and J 0 bases short, with 10 bases between.

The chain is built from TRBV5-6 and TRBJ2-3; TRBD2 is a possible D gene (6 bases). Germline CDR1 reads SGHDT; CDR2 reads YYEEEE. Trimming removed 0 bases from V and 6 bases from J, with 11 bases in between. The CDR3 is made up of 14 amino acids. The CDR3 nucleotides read TGTGCCAGCAGCTTGGGACTAGTATCTGATACGCAGTATTTT. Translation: CASSLGLVSDTQYF.

CDR3 coding DNA: TGTGCCAGCAGTGCACCAGGGGGCATCGTAGCCAAAAACATTCAGTACTTC. This sequence encodes CASSAPGGIVAKNIQYF. The chain is built from TRBV6-1 and TRBJ2-4; 8 nucleotides line up with TRBD1. This CDR3 is built from 17 residues. V was pared by 4 bases and J by 0 bases, with 8 bases of the junction left unmatched. Germline CDR1 MNHNS, CDR2 SASEGT.

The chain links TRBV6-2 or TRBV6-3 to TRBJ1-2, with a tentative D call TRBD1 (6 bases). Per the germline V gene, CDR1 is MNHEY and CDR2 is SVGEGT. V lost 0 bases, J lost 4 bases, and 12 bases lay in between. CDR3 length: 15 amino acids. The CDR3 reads CASSYSNRALYGYTF. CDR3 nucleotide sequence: TGTGCCAGCAGTTACTCCAACAGGGCACTCTATGGCTACACCTTC.

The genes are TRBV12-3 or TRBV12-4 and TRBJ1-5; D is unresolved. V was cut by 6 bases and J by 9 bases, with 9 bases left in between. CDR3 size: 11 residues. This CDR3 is CASRGSGPQHF. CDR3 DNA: TGTGCCAGCAGAGGCTCGGGGCCCCAGCATTTT.

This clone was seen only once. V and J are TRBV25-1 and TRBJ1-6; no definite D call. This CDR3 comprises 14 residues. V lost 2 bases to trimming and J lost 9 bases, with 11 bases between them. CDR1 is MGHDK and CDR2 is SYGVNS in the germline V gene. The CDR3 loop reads CASSEDLKISPLHF. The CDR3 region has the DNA TGTGCCAGCAGTGAAGACTTAAAGATTTCACCCCTCCACTTT.

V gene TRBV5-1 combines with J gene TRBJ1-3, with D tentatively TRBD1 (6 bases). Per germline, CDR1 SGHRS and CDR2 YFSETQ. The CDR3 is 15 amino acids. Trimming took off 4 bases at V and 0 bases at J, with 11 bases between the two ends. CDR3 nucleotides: TGCGCCAGCAGCACCGGACAGTACTCTGGAAACACCATATATTTT. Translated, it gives CASSTGQYSGNTIYF.

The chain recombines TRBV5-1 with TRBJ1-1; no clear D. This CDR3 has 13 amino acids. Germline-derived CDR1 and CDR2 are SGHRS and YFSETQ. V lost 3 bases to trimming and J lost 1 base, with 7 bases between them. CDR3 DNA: TGCGCCAGCAGCTGGGCGGGGAACACTGAAGCTTTCTTT. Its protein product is CASSWAGNTEAFF.

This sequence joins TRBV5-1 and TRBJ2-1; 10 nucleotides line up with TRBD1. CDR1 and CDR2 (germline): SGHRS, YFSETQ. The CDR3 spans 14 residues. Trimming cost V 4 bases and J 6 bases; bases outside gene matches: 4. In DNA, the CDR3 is TGCGCCAGCAGCGTGGACAGGGGGGGCAATGAGCAGTTCTTC. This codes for CASSVDRGGNEQFF. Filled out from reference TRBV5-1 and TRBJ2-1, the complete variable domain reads KAGVTQTPRYLIKTRGQQVTLSCSPISGHRSVSWYQQTPGQGLQFLFEYFSETQRNKGNFPGRFSGRQFSNSRSEMNVSTLELGDSALYLCASSVDRGGNEQFFGPGTRLTVL.

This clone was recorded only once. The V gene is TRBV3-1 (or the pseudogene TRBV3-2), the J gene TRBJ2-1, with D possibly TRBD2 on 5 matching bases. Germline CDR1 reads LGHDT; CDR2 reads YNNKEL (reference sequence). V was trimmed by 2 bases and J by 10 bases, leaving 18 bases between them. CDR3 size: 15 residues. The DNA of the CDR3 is TGTGCCAGCAGCCAATGGATCGGGGTTAGATTCGAGCAGTTCTTC. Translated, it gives CASSQWIGVRFEQFF.

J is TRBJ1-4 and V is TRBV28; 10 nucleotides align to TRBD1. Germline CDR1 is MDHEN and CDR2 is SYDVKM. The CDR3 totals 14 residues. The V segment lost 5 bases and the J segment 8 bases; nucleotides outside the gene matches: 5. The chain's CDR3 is CASSPGQGGEKLFF. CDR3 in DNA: TGTGCCAGCAGTCCTGGACAGGGGGGGGAAAAACTGTTTTTT. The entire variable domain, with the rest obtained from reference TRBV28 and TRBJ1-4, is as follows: DVKVTQSSRYLVKRTGEKVFLECVQDMDHENMFWYRQDPGLGLRLIYFSYDVKMKEKGDIPEGYSVSREKKERFSLILESASTNQTSMYLCASSPGQGGEKLFFGSGTQLSVL.

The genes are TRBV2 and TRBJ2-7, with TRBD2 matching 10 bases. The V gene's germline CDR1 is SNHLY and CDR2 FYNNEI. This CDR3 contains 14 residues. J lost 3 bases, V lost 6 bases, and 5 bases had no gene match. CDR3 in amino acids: CASRSGGVRYEQYV. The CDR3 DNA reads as TGTGCCAGCAGGAGCGGGGGGGTCCGCTACGAGCAGTACGTC.

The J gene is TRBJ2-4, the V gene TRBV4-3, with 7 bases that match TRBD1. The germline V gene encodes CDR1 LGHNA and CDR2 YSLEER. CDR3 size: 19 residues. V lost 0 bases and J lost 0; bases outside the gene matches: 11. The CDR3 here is CASSQDKRGQLLAKNIQYF. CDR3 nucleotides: TGCGCCAGCAGCCAAGATAAAAGGGGACAGCTGCTAGCCAAAAACATTCAGTACTTC.

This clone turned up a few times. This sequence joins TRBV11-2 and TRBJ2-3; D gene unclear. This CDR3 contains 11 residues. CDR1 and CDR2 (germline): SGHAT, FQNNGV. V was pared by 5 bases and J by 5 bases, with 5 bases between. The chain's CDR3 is CASSLRDTQYF. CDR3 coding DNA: TGTGCCAGCAGCCTGAGAGATACGCAGTATTTT.

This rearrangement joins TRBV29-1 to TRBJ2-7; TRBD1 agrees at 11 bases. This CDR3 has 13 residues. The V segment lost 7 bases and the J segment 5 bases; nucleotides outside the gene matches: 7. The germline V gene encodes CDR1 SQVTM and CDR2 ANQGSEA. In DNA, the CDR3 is TGCAGCGCACGGGGACAGGGGGATAACGAGCAGTACGTC. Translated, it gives CSARGQGDNEQYV.

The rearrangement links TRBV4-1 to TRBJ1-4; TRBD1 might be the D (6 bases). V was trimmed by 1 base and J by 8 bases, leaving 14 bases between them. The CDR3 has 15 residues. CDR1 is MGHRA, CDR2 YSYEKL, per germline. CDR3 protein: CASSQGGGGGEKLFF. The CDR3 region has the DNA TGCGCCAGCAGCCAAGGAGGGGGGGGCGGGGAAAAACTGTTTTTT.